This TCR beta chain was retrieved from a study of radiation and T cells in renal cell carcinoma. Study-level findings and limits: From baseline, blood top tumor clonotypes peaked at 2 weeks post-radiation.

TCRdb's copy holds only in-frame clones and misses some; the assay was immunoSEQ multiplex PCR. Of about 170,000 clones listed, around 89% were seen once; the top ten hold about 11%. The time point is: blood 4 weeks post-SBRT, at nephrectomy. Stated treatment: 15 Gy SBRT to primary tumor, nephrectomy 4 weeks later. Comment on this clone: What it binds is unknown.

Trimming stripped 5 bases from V and 11 bases from J, with 14 bases between. The CDR3 consists of 13 residues. The germline V gene has CDR1 SGHTS and CDR2 YDEGEE. Sequencing used blood, obtained from a patient whose treatment included radiotherapy and nephrectomy. This TCR derives from a woman aged 45-65 years with renal cell carcinoma. The rearrangement uses TRBV5-8 and TRBJ1-6; unclear D gene. The CDR3 DNA follows: TGTGCCAGCAGACCGAGAGGCAGGACACCCCTCCACTTT. It encodes CASRPRGRTPLHF.